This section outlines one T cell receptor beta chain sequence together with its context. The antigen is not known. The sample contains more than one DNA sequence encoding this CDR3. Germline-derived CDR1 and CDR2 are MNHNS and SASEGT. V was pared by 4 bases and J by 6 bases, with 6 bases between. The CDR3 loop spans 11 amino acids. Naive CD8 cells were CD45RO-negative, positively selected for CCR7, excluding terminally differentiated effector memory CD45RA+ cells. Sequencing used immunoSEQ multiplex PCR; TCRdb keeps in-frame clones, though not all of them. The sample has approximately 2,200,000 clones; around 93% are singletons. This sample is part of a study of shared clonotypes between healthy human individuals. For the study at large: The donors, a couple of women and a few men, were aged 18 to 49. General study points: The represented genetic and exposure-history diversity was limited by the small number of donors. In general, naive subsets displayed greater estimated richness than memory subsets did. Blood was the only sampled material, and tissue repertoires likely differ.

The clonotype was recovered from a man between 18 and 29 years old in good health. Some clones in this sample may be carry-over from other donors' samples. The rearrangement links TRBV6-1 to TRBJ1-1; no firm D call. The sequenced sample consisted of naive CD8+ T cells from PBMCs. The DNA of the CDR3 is TGTGCCAGCAGTGCCGGGGCTGAAGCTTTCTTT. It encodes CASSAGAEAFF.